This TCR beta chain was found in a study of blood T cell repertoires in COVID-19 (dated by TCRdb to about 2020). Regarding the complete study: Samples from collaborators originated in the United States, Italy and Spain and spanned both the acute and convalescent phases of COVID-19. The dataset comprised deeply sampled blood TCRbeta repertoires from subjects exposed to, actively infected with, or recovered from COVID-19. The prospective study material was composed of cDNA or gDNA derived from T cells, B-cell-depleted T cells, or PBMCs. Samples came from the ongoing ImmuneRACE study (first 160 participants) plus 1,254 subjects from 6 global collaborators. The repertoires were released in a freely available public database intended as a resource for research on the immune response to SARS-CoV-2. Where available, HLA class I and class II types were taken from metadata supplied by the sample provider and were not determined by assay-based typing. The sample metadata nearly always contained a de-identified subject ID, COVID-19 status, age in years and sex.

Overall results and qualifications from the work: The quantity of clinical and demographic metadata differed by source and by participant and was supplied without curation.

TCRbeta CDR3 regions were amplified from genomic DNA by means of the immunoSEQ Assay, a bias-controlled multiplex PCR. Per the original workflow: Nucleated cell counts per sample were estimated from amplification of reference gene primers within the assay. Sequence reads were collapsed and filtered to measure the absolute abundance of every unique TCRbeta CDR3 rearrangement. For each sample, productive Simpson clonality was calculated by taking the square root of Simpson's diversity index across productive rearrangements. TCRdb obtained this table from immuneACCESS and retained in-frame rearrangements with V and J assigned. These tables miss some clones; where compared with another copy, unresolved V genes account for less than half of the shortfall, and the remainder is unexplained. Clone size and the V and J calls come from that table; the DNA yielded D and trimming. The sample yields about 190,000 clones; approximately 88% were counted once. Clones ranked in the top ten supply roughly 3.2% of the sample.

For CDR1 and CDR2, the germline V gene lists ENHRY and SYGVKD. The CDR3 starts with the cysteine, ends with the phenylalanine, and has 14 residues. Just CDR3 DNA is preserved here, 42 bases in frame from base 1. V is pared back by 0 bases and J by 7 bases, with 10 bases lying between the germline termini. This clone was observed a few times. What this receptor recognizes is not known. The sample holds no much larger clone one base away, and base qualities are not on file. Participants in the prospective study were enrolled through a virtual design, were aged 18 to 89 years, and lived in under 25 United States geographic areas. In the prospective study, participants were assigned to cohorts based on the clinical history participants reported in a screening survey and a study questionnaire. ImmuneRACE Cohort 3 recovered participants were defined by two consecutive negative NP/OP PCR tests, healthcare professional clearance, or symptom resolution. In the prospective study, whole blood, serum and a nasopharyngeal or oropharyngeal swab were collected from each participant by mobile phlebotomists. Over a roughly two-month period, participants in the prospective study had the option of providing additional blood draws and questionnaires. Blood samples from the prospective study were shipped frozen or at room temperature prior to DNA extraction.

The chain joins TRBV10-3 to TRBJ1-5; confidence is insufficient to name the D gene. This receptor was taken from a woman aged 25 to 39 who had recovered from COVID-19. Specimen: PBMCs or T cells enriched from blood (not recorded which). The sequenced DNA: TGTGCCATCAGTGAGTCGGGAGGGCGACAGCCCCAGCATTTT. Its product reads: CAISESGGRQPQHF.